This entry lists 28 T cell receptor beta chains sequenced from one sample in a study of shared clonotypes between healthy human individuals. Profiled with immunoSEQ multiplex PCR; TCRdb holds only in-frame clones, not every one. The profile shows approximately 1.5 million clones, under 99% of them singletons. The sample comprised naive CD4+ T cells sorted from blood. Subset here: CD45RA+ positively selected. Receptors originate from a man aged 25 to 40 in good health.

This chain uses TRBV5-6 with TRBJ2-3; TRBD1 matches 8 bases. V gave up 5 bases and J gave up 0 bases; unmatched junction bases: 2. The CDR3 is 14 residues long. The germline CDR1 and CDR2 sequences are SGHDT and YYEEEE. CDR3 region: CASRGQASTDTQYF. The DNA of the CDR3 is TGTGCCAGCAGGGGACAGGCAAGCACAGATACGCAGTATTTT. Complete variable domain (other parts from reference TRBV5-6 and TRBJ2-3): DAGVTQSPTHLIKTRGQQVTLRCSPKSGHDTVSWYQQALGQGPQFIFQYYEEEERQRGNFPDRFSGHQFPNYSSELNVNALLLGDSALYLCASRGQASTDTQYFGPGTRLTVL.

This chain connects TRBV18 to TRBJ2-1; no clear D gene. Looked up from germline, CDR1 is KGHSH and CDR2 is LQKENI. Between the trimmed V and J ends, which lost 0 bases and 7 bases, there was a span of 4 bases. CDR3 length: 12 amino acids. The CDR3 DNA reads as TGTGCCAGCTCACCACCGTGGAATGAGCAGTTCTTC. Translating it yields CASSPPWNEQFF. Combining the CDR3 with reference TRBV18 and TRBJ2-1 gives the whole variable domain NAGVMQNPRHLVRRRGQEARLRCSPMKGHSHVYWYRQLPEEGLKFMVYLQKENIIDESGMPKERFSAEFPKEGPSILRIQQVVRGDSAAYFCASSPPWNEQFFGPGTRLTVL.

This chain joins TRBV9 and TRBJ2-7; D might be TRBD1 (5 bases). Trimming removed 6 bases at V and 2 bases at J, with 15 bases between. This CDR3 comprises 14 residues. Germline values: CDR1 SGDLS, CDR2 YYNGEE. Written as DNA, the CDR3 is TGTGCCAGCACCAAGGGTCCAGGGACCTACGAGCAGTACTTC. Encoded protein: CASTKGPGTYEQYF.

In its sample, this clone was seen once. Additional DNA sequences in this sample encode the identical CDR3. This chain uses TRBV28 with TRBJ1-4; TRBD1 agrees at 7 bases. With V trimmed by 6 bases and J by 7 bases, 2 bases remained unmatched. Germline CDR1 MDHEN, CDR2 SYDVKM. CDR3 length equals 12 residues. The CDR3 loop reads CASRQGGEKLFF. The CDR3 coding sequence is TGTGCCAGCAGGCAGGGGGGTGAAAAACTGTTTTTT.

DNA for the CDR3: TGTGCCAGCTCTCCCACCGGGACAGGGGAGGATGGCTACACCTTC. Encoded protein: CASSPTGTGEDGYTF. The chain joins TRBV18 to TRBJ1-2, with 10 nucleotides matching TRBD1. The germline CDR1 and CDR2 sequences are KGHSH and LQKENI. Unmatched junction bases numbered 10, after V lost 6 bases and J lost 6 bases. This CDR3 has 15 residues.

The V gene is TRBV7-2, the J gene TRBJ2-7; tentative D call: TRBD1 (5 bases). Looked up from germline, CDR1 is SGHTA and CDR2 is FQGNSA. The CDR3 contains 14 residues. V was shortened by 5 bases and J by 1 base, with 12 bases between the two germline ends. The CDR3 region is CASSQEQVSYEQYF. The CDR3 nucleotides read TGTGCCAGCAGCCAAGAACAGGTATCCTACGAGCAGTACTTC. Full variable domain (rest looked up from reference TRBV7-2 and TRBJ2-7): GAGVSQSPSNKVTEKGKDVELRCDPISGHTALYWYRQSLGQGLEFLIYFQGNSAPDKSGLPSDRFSAERTGGSVSTLTIQRTQQEDSAVYLCASSQEQVSYEQYFGPGTRLTVT.

A word on this clone: Germline and junction disagree at one end, which may indicate a read error. The CDR3 protein is CAGSLGPGTRFYNEQFF. The CDR3 DNA follows: TGTGCCGGCAGTTTGGGGCCCGGGACTAGATTCTACAATGAGCAGTTCTTC. The V call is TRBV28, the J call TRBJ2-1, with 8 bases identical to TRBD2. Germline V CDR1 and CDR2: MDHEN, SYDVKM. The CDR3 spans 17 residues.

The CDR3 DNA reads TGTGCCAGCTCACCATCGGTTAGCGGAGCTGGCACAGATACGCAGTATTTT. It yields the protein CASSPSVSGAGTDTQYF. The chain joins TRBV18 to TRBJ2-3; D might be TRBD2 (6 bases). Germline V lookup: CDR1 KGHSH, CDR2 LQKENI. V was trimmed by 2 bases and J by 1 base, leaving 16 bases between them. This CDR3 has 17 residues.

This clone was seen just once. The V and J genes are TRBV5-1 and TRBJ1-2; possible D gene TRBD1, 6 bases. The CDR3 has 15 amino acids. V dropped 5 bases and J dropped 2 bases, with 16 bases sitting between them. Germline CDR1 reads SGHRS; CDR2 reads YFSETQ. CDR3 DNA sequence: TGCGCCAGCAGTTTACAGGGCATCGGCAACTATGGCTACACCTTC. This encodes CASSLQGIGNYGYTF.

The CDR3 is CASRNFPVRSLKDTQYF. The CDR3 DNA sequence: TGTGCCAGCAGGAACTTCCCGGTTAGGTCCCTGAAAGATACGCAGTATTTT. The chain joins TRBV7-9 to TRBJ2-3; no firm D call. The CDR3 has 17 amino acids. V was shortened by 6 bases and J by 5 bases, with 24 bases between the two germline ends. Germline V gene sequence: CDR1 SEHNR, CDR2 FQNEAQ (reference sequence).

The rearrangement joins TRBV7-9 to TRBJ2-5; D call uncertain. Germline assignment: CDR1 SEHNR and CDR2 FQNEAQ (reference sequence). Trimming took off 0 bases at V and 5 bases at J, with 10 bases between the two ends. The CDR3 spans 14 residues. CDR3 residues: CASSLAVGLETQYF. As DNA, the CDR3 is TGTGCCAGCAGCTTAGCGGTGGGTTTGGAGACCCAGTACTTC.

This chain connects TRBV6-6 to TRBJ2-2, with D possibly being TRBD1 or TRBD2 (5 bases each). V gave up 4 bases and J gave up 7 bases, with 10 bases separating them. The CDR3 has 13 residues. The V gene's germline CDR1 is MNHNY and CDR2 SVGAGI (reference sequence). CDR3 amino acids: CASSWRQGGELFF. The CDR3 coding sequence is TGTGCCAGCAGTTGGAGGCAGGGCGGGGAGCTGTTTTTT.

The chain recombines TRBV7-9 with TRBJ2-7; possible D gene TRBD2, 6 bases. V lost 5 bases to trimming and J lost 0 bases, with 20 bases between them. Germline V gene data show CDR1 as SEHNR and CDR2 as FQNEAQ (reference sequence). The CDR3 loop spans 17 amino acids. The CDR3 loop reads CASSAKKGRDPSYEQYF. The CDR3 DNA is TGTGCCAGCAGCGCAAAGAAGGGGCGGGACCCCTCCTACGAGCAGTACTTC.

This sequence joins TRBV28 and TRBJ2-1; 7 nucleotides line up with TRBD2. Looked up from germline, CDR1 is MDHEN and CDR2 is SYDVKM. This CDR3 region has 14 residues. The ends lost 3 bases at V and 7 bases at J; junction bases unmatched: 6. CDR3 sequence: CASSLAGVENEQFF. The CDR3 DNA reads as TGTGCCAGCAGTTTGGCGGGGGTGGAGAATGAGCAGTTCTTC.

The chain joins TRBV6-5 to TRBJ1-5; 8 bases align to TRBD1. The CDR3 is 15 residues long. J was trimmed by 5 bases and V by 4 bases; bases with no gene match: 7. Germline loops: CDR1 MNHEY, CDR2 SVGAGI. DNA for the CDR3: TGTGCCAGCAGTTCACGGCGGACAGGGCATCAGCCCCAGCATTTT. Translation: CASSSRRTGHQPQHF.

The rearrangement links TRBV11-2 to TRBJ2-2; D perhaps matches TRBD2 (6 bases). This CDR3 has 14 residues. Germline assignment: CDR1 SGHAT and CDR2 FQNNGV. V lost 5 bases, J lost 7 bases, and 14 bases lay in between. The CDR3 DNA reads TGTGCCAGCAGCCCTCGACGGGGACTCGGGGAGCTGTTTTTT. Protein product: CASSPRRGLGELFF.

The CDR3 nucleotides are TGTGCCAGCAGCTTCAGACAGGGGGCGGCTTACGAGCAGTACTTC. Translated: CASSFRQGAAYEQYF. This sequence joins TRBV7-6 and TRBJ2-7; 10 bases fit TRBD1. The ends lost 3 bases at V and 4 bases at J; junction bases unmatched: 6. The CDR3 runs 15 residues. Germline assignment: CDR1 SGHVS and CDR2 FNYEAQ.

The chain has TRBV18 and TRBJ2-7; the match to TRBD2 covers 9 bases. V lost 6 bases to trimming and J lost 3 bases; unmatched junction nucleotides: 12. Germline assignment: CDR1 KGHSH and CDR2 LQKENI. CDR3 length: 16 amino acids. The chain's CDR3 is CASSPGTSRDVYEQYF. The CDR3 DNA reads TGTGCCAGCTCTCCCGGGACTAGCAGAGACGTCTACGAGCAGTACTTC.

This sequence joins TRBV7-2 and TRBJ2-7, with 7 bases aligning to TRBD2. The CDR3 extends over 12 amino acids. Germline V gene data show CDR1 as SGHTA and CDR2 as FQGNSA. After removal of 5 bases from V and 6 bases from J, the junction contained 4 bases not matched to a gene. CDR3 region: CASSPTSIEQYF. The CDR3 DNA reads TGTGCCAGCAGCCCGACTAGCATCGAGCAGTACTTC.

This chain connects TRBV14 to TRBJ2-1; TRBD2 agrees at 8 bases. This CDR3 has 16 residues. CDR1 and CDR2 (germline): SGHDN, FVKESK. V was pared by 2 bases and J by 6 bases, with 9 bases of the junction left unmatched. CDR3 bases: TGTGCCAGCAGCCAACCGACTAGCGCTTTTATCAATGAGCAGTTCTTC. Protein product: CASSQPTSAFINEQFF.

This chain joins TRBV18 and TRBJ2-1, with 10 bases aligning to TRBD1. This CDR3 has 16 residues. The germline V gene encodes CDR1 KGHSH and CDR2 LQKENI. V lost 4 bases to trimming and J lost 7 bases; unmatched junction nucleotides: 10. The DNA of the CDR3 is TGTGCCAGCTCACTAGGCGGGACAGGGGTGTCTAATGAGCAGTTCTTC. Its translation is CASSLGGTGVSNEQFF.

J is TRBJ2-1 and V is TRBV18; 10 nucleotides line up with TRBD2. The CDR3 consists of 15 residues. Germline V gives CDR1 KGHSH, CDR2 LQKENI. V dropped 5 bases and J dropped 0; count of bases not matched to a gene: 1. CDR3 loop: CASSSSGSSYNEQFF. CDR3 in DNA: TGTGCCAGCTCATCTAGCGGGAGCTCCTACAATGAGCAGTTCTTC.

The rearrangement uses TRBV4-3 and TRBJ2-2, with 10 bases aligning to TRBD2. V lost 0 bases to trimming and J lost 7 bases; unmatched junction nucleotides: 8. Germline CDR1 and CDR2: LGHNA and YSLEER. CDR3 length: 17 amino acids. DNA of the CDR3: TGCGCCAGCAGCCAAGATAGCGGGAGGACTTTTAGCGGGGAGCTGTTTTTT. Encoded protein: CASSQDSGRTFSGELFF.

This sequence joins TRBV9 and TRBJ1-1; D gene uncertain. The CDR3 has 15 residues. Trimming took 4 bases from V and 1 from J, leaving 14 bases between them. Germline lookup yields CDR1 SGDLS and CDR2 YYNGEE. The CDR3 loop reads CASSPTGIPNTEAFF. The CDR3 DNA reads TGTGCCAGCAGCCCCACGGGCATTCCGAACACTGAAGCTTTCTTT.

The V call is TRBV5-1, the J call TRBJ1-1; 9 bases map to TRBD1. Germline CDR1 is SGHRS and CDR2 is YFSETQ. V lost 4 bases, J lost 3 bases, and 13 bases stayed unmatched. This CDR3 contains 17 residues. CDR3 sequence: CASSPDRGREGYTEAFF. CDR3 coding DNA: TGCGCCAGCAGCCCGGACAGGGGCAGGGAGGGCTACACTGAAGCTTTCTTT.

V gene TRBV5-1 combines with J gene TRBJ2-1, with 7 bases identical to TRBD1. Germline V lookup: CDR1 SGHRS, CDR2 YFSETQ. This CDR3 comprises 14 residues. Unmatched junction bases numbered 6, after V lost 6 bases and J lost 3 bases. CDR3 DNA: TGCGCCAGCACCGACAGGGCAAACTACAATGAGCAGTTCTTC. Its protein product is CASTDRANYNEQFF.

The chain has TRBV14 and TRBJ2-7, with D uncertain. CDR3 length: 15 amino acids. The V gene lost 2 bases and the J gene lost 1 base, with 12 bases spanning the gap. The germline CDR1 and CDR2 sequences are SGHDN and FVKESK. The CDR3 is CASSQISGPSYEQYF. CDR3 coding DNA: TGTGCCAGCAGCCAAATCTCAGGACCGTCCTACGAGCAGTACTTC.

V gene TRBV5-6 combines with J gene TRBJ2-7; either TRBD1 or TRBD2 may supply D (5 bases each). Germline CDR1 SGHDT, CDR2 YYEEEE. This CDR3 region has 16 residues. Between the trimmed V and J ends, which lost 0 bases and 2 bases, there was a span of 15 bases. CDR3 sequence: CASSLVVGAGAYEQYF. The DNA of the CDR3 is TGTGCCAGCAGCTTGGTTGTCGGGGCAGGCGCCTACGAGCAGTACTTC.